This entry lists 20 T cell receptor beta chains sequenced from one sample in a study of T cells expressing NK-cell markers. TCRdb re-analyzed the 5' RACE reads; it lists each CDR3 protein once, without DNA. The sample table sets out about 3,000 distinct CDR3 sequences. Sequencing was done on a sample of blood T cells: a sorted CD56 or NKG2C T cell subset, CD4+ or CD8+ T cells, or bulk PBMC T cells (not recorded which). These TCRs come from a woman aged 18-29 years in good health.

This chain joins TRBV9 and TRBJ1-2. Germline loops: CDR1 SGDLS, CDR2 YYNGEE. The CDR3 has 16 amino acids. The CDR3 sequence: CASSVGVAEANYGYTF.

The genes are TRBV19 and TRBJ2-3; checking the TCRdb D call of TRBD2 is not possible without DNA. The germline gives CDR1 LNHDA, CDR2 SQIVND (reference sequence). The CDR3 loop spans 14 amino acids. The CDR3 here is CATSMLRESDTQYF.

V gene TRBV25-1 combines with J gene TRBJ1-1; TCRdb designates TRBD1, a call that cannot be tested without DNA. The CDR3 has 16 residues. CDR1 and CDR2 from the germline V gene are MGHDK and SYGVNS. CDR3 loop: CASSEMFGAANTEAFF.

The chain is built from TRBV6-2 or TRBV6-3 and TRBJ2-2; the TCRdb D gene call, TRBD2, has no DNA to confirm it. This CDR3 region has 14 residues. The germline gives CDR1 MNHEY, CDR2 SVGEGT. CDR3 loop: CASSFSGRTGELFF.

V gene TRBV27 combines with J gene TRBJ1-2; the TCRdb D gene call, TRBD1, has no DNA to confirm it. Germline CDR1 MNHEY, CDR2 SMNVEV (reference sequence). This CDR3 comprises 13 residues. CDR3: CASSWDRNYGYTF.

This chain connects TRBV20-1 to TRBJ2-7; TCRdb's D call, TRBD2, is unchecked because there is no DNA. The CDR3 extends over 12 amino acids. Germline V CDR1 and CDR2: DFQATT, SNEGSKA (reference sequence). This chain's CDR3 is CSARLAEYEQYF.

The rearrangement links TRBV7-2 to TRBJ2-7; TCRdb picks TRBD1, but there is no DNA to check that call. Germline assignment: CDR1 SGHTA and CDR2 FQGNSA. CDR3 length: 15 amino acids. CDR3 in amino acids: CASSATTVFLYEQYF. The full variable domain, completed using reference TRBV7-2 and TRBJ2-7, is GAGVSQSPSNKVTEKGKDVELRCDPISGHTALYWYRQSLGQGLEFLIYFQGNSAPDKSGLPSDRFSAERTGGSVSTLTIQRTQQEDSAVYLCASSATTVFLYEQYFGPGTRLTVT.

By frequency, this clonotype registers large. V usage is TRBV6-2 or TRBV6-3 and J usage is TRBJ2-1; TCRdb calls TRBD1, which cannot be checked without DNA. Germline assignment: CDR1 MNHEY and CDR2 SVGEGT. CDR3 size: 14 residues. CDR3 protein: CASSYSTGYNEQFF.

The chain links TRBV6-2 or TRBV6-3 to TRBJ2-3; TCRdb indicates TRBD2, and absent DNA this call remains unverified. The CDR3 contains 14 residues. Germline V lookup: CDR1 MNHEY, CDR2 SVGEGT. The chain's CDR3 is CASSPGLAVDTQYF.

The J gene is TRBJ2-3, the V gene TRBV5-5; with no DNA, the TCRdb D assignment of TRBD2 cannot be verified. In germline, CDR1 is SGHKS, CDR2 YYEKEE (reference sequence). The CDR3 totals 16 residues. The CDR3 loop is CASSPLGPRGTDTQYF.

This clonotype is identified as medium-sized from frequency. The chain is built from TRBV7-2 and TRBJ1-5. The germline V gene has CDR1 SGHTA and CDR2 FQGNSA. The CDR3 length is 15 residues. The CDR3 reads CASSWDGTSNQPQHF.

This chain joins TRBV12-3 or TRBV12-4 and TRBJ2-7; TCRdb reports TRBD1, a call that lacks DNA to check it against. The CDR3 runs to 14 residues. The CDR3 reads CASSLGLGGREQYF.

The chain joins TRBV20-1 to TRBJ2-7. Per germline, CDR1 DFQATT and CDR2 SNEGSKA (reference sequence). The CDR3 is 13 amino acids. CDR3 sequence reads: CSASDRPSYEQYF.

The rearrangement joins TRBV12-3 or TRBV12-4 to TRBJ1-2. The CDR3 covers 15 residues. Here the CDR3 reads CASSLWFRANYGYTF.

The rearrangement links TRBV6-4 to TRBJ2-2; the TCRdb D gene call, TRBD1, has no DNA to confirm it. This CDR3 is 15 amino acids long. Germline V lookup: CDR1 MRHNA, CDR2 SNTAGT. The CDR3 region is CASSPRPGDTGELFF.

The chain has TRBV7-6 and TRBJ2-2; the D call from TCRdb, TRBD1, cannot be confirmed without DNA. The CDR3 sequence is 16 residues long. Germline V lookup: CDR1 SGHVS, CDR2 FNYEAQ. CDR3 sequence reads: CASSLTPRAYTGELFF.

V usage is TRBV9 and J usage is TRBJ2-3. The CDR3 totals 14 residues. The V gene's germline CDR1 is SGDLS and CDR2 YYNGEE. CDR3 sequence reads: CASSMDGGSDTQYF.

This clonotype is identified as medium-sized from frequency. This chain uses TRBV20-1 with TRBJ2-7; TCRdb calls TRBD2, which cannot be checked without DNA. Germline V gives CDR1 DFQATT, CDR2 SNEGSKA (reference sequence). This CDR3 comprises 14 residues. This CDR3 reads CSARELAGVNEQYF.

The CDR3 reads CASSQGPYKGDPPGELFF. The V gene is TRBV4-2, the J gene TRBJ2-2; TCRdb calls TRBD1, which cannot be checked without DNA. The CDR3 runs to 18 residues. Germline CDR1 is LGHNA and CDR2 is YNFKEQ.

Measured by frequency, this clonotype is large. The chain is built from TRBV12-3 or TRBV12-4 and TRBJ2-3; TCRdb calls TRBD2, which cannot be checked without DNA. CDR3 length: 16 amino acids. The CDR3 region is CASSLYREGTTDTQYF.